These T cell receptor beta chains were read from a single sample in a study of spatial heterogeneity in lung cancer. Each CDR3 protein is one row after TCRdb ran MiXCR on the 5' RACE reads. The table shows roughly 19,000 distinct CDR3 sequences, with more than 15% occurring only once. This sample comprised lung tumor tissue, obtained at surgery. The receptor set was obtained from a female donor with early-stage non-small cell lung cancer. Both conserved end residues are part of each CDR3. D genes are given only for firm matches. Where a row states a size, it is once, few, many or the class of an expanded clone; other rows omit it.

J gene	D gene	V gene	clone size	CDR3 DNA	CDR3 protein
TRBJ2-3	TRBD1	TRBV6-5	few	TGTGCCAGCAGCCAGAGACAGGGAAGAGATACGCAGTATTTT	CASSQRQGRDTQYF
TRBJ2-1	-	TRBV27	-	TGTGCCAGCAGTTTTGGGGGACCCTACAATGAGCAGTTCTTC	CASSFGGPYNEQFF
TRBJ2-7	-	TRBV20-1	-	TGCAGTGCTAGGGATCCACAGGGAGGCCCCTACGAGCAGTACTTC	CSARDPQGGPYEQYF
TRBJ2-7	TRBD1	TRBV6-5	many	TGTGCCAGCAGTTTGGACAGGGGATCCTACGAGCAGTACTTC	CASSLDRGSYEQYF
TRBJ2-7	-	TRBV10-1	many	TGCGCCAGCAGTGAGTTGGACGGTACCTACGAGCAGTACTTC	CASSELDGTYEQYF
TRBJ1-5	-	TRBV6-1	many	TGTGCCAGCAGTGACTTTAGCAATCAGCCCCAGCATTTT	CASSDFSNQPQHF
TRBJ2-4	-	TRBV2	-	TGTGCCAGCAGTGGCAGCCCGGGAGACAAAAACATTCAGTACTTC	CASSGSPGDKNIQYF
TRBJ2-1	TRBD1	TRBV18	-	TGTGCCAGCTCACGGCCGCTGACAGGGGGTCTCAATGAGCAGTTCTTC	CASSRPLTGGLNEQFF
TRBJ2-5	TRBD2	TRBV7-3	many	TGTGCCAGCAGCTTAATGCGGGAGGGCCCGAGTGTCCAAGAGACCCAGTACTTC	CASSLMREGPSVQETQYF
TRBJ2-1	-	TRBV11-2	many	TGTGCCAGCAGCTTGGAGCCTGACACCTACAATGAGCAGTTCTTC	CASSLEPDTYNEQFF
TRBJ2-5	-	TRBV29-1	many	TGCAGCGTCCCTGGAGAGGGTCAAGAGACCCAGTACTTC	CSVPGEGQETQYF